This T cell receptor beta chain was found in a study of CXCR4 blockade with PD-1 therapy in pancreatic cancer. Regarding the study as a whole: Survival did not correlate with tumor clonality, which averaged about 0.14 versus 0.05. Without paired alpha-beta data, shared specificity of dominant clones is unconfirmed. More frequent amino acid clones had more nucleotide rearrangements, suggesting convergent selection.

Measured with immunoSEQ multiplex PCR; TCRdb has only the in-frame clones, and not every one. The data show over 7,500 clones, around 50% seen once. With respect to this clone: Its antigen remains unidentified.

These archived tumors were resected from patients never given neoadjuvant therapy beforehand. The V gene's germline CDR1 is MNHGY and CDR2 SAAAGT. Trimming cost V 5 bases and J 4 bases; bases outside gene matches: 7. The CDR3 covers 14 residues. Material for sequencing was tumor tissue. V is TRBV6-8 and J is TRBJ2-5; 7 bases fit TRBD2. This TCR was recovered from a human donor with pancreatic ductal adenocarcinoma. In nucleotides, the CDR3 is TGTGCCAGCAGTGAGCGGGGACTACCAGAGACCCAGTACTTC. It yields the protein CASSERGLPETQYF.